The entry that follows covers one TCR beta chain sequence. What it recognizes is unknown. The CDR3 has 13 amino acids. Germline CDR1 reads LNHNV; CDR2 reads YYDKDF (reference sequence). The V and J ends lost 6 bases and 0 bases respectively, with 8 bases between them. The sample comes from a study of immune evolution from preneoplasia to lung adenocarcinoma. Notes on the study in general: Clonality was highest in normal lung, lower in later-stage lesions apparently.

Libraries were prepared by immunoSEQ multiplex PCR; TCRdb keeps only in-frame clonotypes and omits some of them. Found here are a few thousand clones, 82% of them singletons; the top ten hold about 15%. Sequenced: FFPE adjacent normal lung tissue. This sequence was found in a donor older than 65 with lung adenocarcinoma. The J gene is TRBJ1-2, the V gene TRBV15; D unresolved. Here the CDR3 DNA reads TGTGCCACCAGAAGCAGCTCTAACTATGGCTACACCTTC. It codes for CATRSSSNYGYTF. The full variable domain, in which reference TRBV15 and TRBJ1-2 provide the parts outside the CDR3, is DAMVIQNPRYQVTQFGKPVTLSCSQTLNHNVMYWYQQKSSQAPKLLFHYYDKDFNNEADTPDNFQSRRPNTSFCFLDIRSPGLGDTAMYLCATRSSSNYGYTFGSGTRLTVV.